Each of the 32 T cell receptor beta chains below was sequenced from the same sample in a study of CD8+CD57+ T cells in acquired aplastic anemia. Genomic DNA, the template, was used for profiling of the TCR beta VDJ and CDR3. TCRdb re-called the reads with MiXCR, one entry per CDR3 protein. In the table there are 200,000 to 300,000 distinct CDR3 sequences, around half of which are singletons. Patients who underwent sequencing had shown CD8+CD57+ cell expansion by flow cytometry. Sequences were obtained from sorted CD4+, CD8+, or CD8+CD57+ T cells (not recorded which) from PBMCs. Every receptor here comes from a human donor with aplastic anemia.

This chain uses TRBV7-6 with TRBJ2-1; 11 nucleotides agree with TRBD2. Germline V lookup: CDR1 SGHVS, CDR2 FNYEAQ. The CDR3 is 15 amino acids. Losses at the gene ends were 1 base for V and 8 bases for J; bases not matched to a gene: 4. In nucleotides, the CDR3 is TGTGCCAGCAGCTTAGTTACTAGCGGGGGCGATGAGCAGTTCTTC. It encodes CASSLVTSGGDEQFF.

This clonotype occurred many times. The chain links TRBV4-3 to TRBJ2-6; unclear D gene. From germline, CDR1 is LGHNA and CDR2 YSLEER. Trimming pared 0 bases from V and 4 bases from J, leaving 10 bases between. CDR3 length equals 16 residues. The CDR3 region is CASSQDGKGGANVLTF. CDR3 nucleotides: TGCGCCAGCAGCCAAGATGGGAAAGGGGGGGCCAACGTCCTGACTTTC.

The CDR3: CASSLDLSSNQPQHF. CDR3 DNA: TGTGCCAGCAGCTTGGATTTGAGTAGCAATCAGCCCCAGCATTTT. The chain is built from TRBV7-2 and TRBJ1-5, with D unclear. CDR1 and CDR2 (germline): SGHTA, FQGNSA. The CDR3 extends over 15 amino acids. With 3 bases removed from V and 0 bases from J, the gap between germline ends came to 9 bases.

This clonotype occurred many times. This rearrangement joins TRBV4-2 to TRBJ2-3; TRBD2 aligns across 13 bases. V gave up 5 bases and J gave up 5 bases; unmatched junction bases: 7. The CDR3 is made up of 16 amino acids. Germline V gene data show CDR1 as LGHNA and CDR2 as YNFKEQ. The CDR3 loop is CASSYGLAGVGDTQYF. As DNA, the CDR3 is TGTGCCAGCAGCTACGGACTAGCGGGAGTGGGAGATACGCAGTATTTT.

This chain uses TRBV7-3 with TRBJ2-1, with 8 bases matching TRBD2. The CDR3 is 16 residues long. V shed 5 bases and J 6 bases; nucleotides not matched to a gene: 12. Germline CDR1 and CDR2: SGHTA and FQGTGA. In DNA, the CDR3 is TGTGCCAGCAGCGTCGTTGGGGGTAGCGGGGCCAATGAGCAGTTCTTC. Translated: CASSVVGGSGANEQFF.

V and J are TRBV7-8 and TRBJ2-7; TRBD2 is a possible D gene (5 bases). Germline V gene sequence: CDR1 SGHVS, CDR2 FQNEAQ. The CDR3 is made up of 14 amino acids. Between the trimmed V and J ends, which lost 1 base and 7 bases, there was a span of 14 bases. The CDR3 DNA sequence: TGTGCCAGCAGCTTAGGGACTGCAAAACGGGAGCAGTACTTC. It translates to CASSLGTAKREQYF.

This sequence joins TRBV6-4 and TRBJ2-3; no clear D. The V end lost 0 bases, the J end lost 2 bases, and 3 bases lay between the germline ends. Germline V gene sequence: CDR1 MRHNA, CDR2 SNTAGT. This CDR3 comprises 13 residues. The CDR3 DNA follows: TGTGCCAGCAGTGACTCGACCACAGATACGCAGTATTTT. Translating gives CASSDSTTDTQYF.

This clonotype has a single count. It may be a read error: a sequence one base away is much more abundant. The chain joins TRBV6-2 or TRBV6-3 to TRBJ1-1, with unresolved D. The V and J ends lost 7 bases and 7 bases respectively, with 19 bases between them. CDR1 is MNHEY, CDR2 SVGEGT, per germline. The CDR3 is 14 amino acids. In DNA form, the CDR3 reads TGTGCCAGCACCCCCCGGAAGGTAACGGTTGAAGCTTTCTTT. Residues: CASTPRKVTVEAFF.

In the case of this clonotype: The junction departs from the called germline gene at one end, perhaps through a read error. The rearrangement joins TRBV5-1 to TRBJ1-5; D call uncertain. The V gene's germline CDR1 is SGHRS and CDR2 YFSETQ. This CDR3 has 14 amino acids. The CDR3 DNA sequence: TGTGCCAGCAGCACTGGCCTTGGGGATCAGCCCCAGCATTTT. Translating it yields CASSTGLGDQPQHF.

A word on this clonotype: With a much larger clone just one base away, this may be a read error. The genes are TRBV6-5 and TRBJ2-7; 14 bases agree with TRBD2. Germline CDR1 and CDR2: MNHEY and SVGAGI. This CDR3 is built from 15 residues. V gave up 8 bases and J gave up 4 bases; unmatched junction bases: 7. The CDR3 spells CASGRLAGGTYEQYF. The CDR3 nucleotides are TGTGCCAGCGGTCGACTAGCGGGAGGGACTTACGAGCAGTACTTC.

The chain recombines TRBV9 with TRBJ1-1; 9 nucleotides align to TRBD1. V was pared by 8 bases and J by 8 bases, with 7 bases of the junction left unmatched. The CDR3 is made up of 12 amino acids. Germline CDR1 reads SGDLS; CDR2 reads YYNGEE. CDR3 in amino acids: CASRGTGKEAFF. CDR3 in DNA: TGTGCCAGTAGAGGGACAGGGAAAGAAGCTTTCTTT.

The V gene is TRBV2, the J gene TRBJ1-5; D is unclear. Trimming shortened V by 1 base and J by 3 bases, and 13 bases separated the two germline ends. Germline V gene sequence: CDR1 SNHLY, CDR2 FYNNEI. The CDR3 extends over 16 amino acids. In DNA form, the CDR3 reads TGTGCCAGCAGTGAAGGAGGCAGAAGCAACAATCAGCCCCAGCATTTT. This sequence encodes CASSEGGRSNNQPQHF.

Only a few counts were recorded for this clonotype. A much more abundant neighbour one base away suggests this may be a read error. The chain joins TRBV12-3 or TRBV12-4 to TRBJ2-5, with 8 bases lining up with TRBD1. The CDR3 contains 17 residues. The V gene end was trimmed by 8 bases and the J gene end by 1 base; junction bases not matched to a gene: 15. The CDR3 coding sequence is TGTGCCAGCGGTCAGAAAACCGGGACAGGAATCCAAGAGACCCAGTACTTC. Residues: CASGQKTGTGIQETQYF.

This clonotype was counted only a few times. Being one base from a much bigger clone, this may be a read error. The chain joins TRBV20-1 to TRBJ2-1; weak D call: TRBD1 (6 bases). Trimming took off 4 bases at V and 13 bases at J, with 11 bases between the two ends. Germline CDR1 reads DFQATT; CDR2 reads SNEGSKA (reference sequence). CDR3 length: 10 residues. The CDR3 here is CSATQGSQFF. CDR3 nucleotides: TGCAGTGCTACACAGGGAAGTCAGTTCTTC.

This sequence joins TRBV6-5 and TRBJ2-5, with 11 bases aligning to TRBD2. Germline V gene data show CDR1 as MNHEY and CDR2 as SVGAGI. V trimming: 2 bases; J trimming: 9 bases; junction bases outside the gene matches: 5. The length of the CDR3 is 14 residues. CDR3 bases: TGTGCCAGCAGTTACGCATTAGCGGGAGGGCCCCAGTACTTC. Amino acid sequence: CASSYALAGGPQYF.

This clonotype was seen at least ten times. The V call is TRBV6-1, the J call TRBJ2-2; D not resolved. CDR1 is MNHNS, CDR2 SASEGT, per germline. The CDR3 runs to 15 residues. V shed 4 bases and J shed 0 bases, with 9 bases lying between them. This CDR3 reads CASSVGISNTGELFF. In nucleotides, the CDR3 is TGTGCCAGCAGTGTTGGTATATCGAACACCGGGGAGCTGTTTTTT.

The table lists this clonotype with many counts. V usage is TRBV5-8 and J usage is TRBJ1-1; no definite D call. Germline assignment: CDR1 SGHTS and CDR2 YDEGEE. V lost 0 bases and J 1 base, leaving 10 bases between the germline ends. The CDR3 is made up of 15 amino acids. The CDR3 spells CASSLGWGTNTEAFF. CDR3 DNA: TGTGCCAGCAGCTTGGGCTGGGGTACGAACACTGAAGCTTTCTTT.

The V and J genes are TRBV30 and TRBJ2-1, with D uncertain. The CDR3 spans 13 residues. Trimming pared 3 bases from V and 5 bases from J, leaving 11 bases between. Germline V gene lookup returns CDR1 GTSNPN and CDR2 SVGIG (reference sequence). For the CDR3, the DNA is TGTGCCTGGAGACCCCTGGGCGACAATGAGCAGTTCTTC. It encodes CAWRPLGDNEQFF. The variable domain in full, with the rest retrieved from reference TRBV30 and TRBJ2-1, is SQTIHQWPATLVQPVGSPLSLECTVEGTSNPNLYWYRQAAGRGLQLLFYSVGIGQISSEVPQNLSASRPQDRQFILSSKKLLLSDSGFYLCAWRPLGDNEQFFGPGTRLTVL.

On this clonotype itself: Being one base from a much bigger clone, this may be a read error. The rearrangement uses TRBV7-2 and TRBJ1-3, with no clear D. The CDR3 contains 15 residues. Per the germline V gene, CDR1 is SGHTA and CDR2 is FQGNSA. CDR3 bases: TGTGCCGGCAGCTTAGTAGGCTCCTCTGGAAACACCATATATTTT. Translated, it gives CAGSLVGSSGNTIYF.

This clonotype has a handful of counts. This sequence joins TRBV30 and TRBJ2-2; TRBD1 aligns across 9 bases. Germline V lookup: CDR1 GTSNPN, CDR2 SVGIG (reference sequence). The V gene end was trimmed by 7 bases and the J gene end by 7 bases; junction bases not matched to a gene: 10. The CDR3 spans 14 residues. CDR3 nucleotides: TGTGCCTCGACCCGGGACAGGGAGATCGGGGAGCTGTTTTTT. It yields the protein CASTRDREIGELFF. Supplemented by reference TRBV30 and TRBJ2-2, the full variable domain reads SQTIHQWPATLVQPVGSPLSLECTVEGTSNPNLYWYRQAAGRGLQLLFYSVGIGQISSEVPQNLSASRPQDRQFILSSKKLLLSDSGFYLCASTRDREIGELFFGEGSRLTVL.

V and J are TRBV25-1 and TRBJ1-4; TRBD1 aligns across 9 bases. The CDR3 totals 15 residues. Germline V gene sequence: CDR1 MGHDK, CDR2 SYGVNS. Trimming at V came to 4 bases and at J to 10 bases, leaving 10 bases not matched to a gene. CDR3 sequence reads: CASSVQGARVGKLFF. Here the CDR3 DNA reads TGTGCCAGCAGTGTACAGGGGGCGAGAGTCGGAAAACTGTTTTTT.

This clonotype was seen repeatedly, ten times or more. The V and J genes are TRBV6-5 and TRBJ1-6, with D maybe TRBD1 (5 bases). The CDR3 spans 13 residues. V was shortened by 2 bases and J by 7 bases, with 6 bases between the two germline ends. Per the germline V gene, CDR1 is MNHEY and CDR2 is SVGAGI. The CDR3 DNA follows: TGTGCCAGCAGTTACCGACAGAATTCACCCCTCCACTTT. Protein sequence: CASSYRQNSPLHF.

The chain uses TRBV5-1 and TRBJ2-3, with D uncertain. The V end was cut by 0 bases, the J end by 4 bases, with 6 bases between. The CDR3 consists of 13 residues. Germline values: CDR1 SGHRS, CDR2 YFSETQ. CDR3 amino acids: CASSLDGSDTQYF. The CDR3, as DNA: TGCGCCAGCAGCTTGGATGGGTCAGATACGCAGTATTTT.

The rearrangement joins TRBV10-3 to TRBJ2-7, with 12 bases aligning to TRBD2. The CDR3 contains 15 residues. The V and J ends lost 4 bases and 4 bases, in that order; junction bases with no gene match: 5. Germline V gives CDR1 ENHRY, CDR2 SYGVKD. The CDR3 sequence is CAISGASGRDYEQYF. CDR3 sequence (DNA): TGTGCCATCAGTGGGGCTAGCGGGAGGGATTACGAGCAGTACTTC.

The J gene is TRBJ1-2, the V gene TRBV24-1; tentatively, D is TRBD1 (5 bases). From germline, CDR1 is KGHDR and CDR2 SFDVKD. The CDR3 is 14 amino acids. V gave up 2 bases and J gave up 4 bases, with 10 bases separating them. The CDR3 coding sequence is TGTGCCACCAGTGATTCAGGGACCATCTATGGCTACACCTTC. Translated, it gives CATSDSGTIYGYTF.

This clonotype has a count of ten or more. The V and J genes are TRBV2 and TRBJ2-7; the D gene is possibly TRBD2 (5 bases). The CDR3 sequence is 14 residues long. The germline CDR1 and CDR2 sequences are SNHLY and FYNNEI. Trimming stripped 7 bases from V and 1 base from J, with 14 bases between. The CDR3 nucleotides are TGTGCCAGCACCGAACGAGCGGATTCCTACGAGCAGTACTTC. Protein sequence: CASTERADSYEQYF.

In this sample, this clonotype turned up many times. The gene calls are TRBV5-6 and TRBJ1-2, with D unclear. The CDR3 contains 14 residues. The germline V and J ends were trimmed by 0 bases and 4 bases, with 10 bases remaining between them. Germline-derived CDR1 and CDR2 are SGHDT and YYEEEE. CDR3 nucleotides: TGTGCCAGCAGCTTGGAATATAGCCCCTATGGCTACACCTTC. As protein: CASSLEYSPYGYTF. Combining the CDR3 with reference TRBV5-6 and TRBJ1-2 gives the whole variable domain DAGVTQSPTHLIKTRGQQVTLRCSPKSGHDTVSWYQQALGQGPQFIFQYYEEEERQRGNFPDRFSGHQFPNYSSELNVNALLLGDSALYLCASSLEYSPYGYTFGSGTRLTVV.

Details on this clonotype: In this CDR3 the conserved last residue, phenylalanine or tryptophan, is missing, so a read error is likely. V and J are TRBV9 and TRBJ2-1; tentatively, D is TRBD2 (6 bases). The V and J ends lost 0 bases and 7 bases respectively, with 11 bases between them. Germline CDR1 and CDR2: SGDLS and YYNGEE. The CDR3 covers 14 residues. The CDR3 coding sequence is TGTGCCAGCAGCGTAGTCGGGAGTGTAAATGAGCAGTTCTCC. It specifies CASSVVGSVNEQFS.

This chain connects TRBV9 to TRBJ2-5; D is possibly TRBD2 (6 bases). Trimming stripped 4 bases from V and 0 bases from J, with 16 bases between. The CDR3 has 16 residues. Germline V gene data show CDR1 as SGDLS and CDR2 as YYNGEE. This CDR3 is CASSHHPPSDQETQYF. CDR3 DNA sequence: TGTGCCAGCAGCCATCACCCCCCTAGCGACCAAGAGACCCAGTACTTC.

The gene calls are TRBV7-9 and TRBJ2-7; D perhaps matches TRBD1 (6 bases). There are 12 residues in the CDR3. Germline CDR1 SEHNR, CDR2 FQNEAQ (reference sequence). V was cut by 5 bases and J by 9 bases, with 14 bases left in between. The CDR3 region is CASSDWGRMQYF. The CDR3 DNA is TGTGCCAGCAGCGACTGGGGGCGGATGCAGTACTTC.

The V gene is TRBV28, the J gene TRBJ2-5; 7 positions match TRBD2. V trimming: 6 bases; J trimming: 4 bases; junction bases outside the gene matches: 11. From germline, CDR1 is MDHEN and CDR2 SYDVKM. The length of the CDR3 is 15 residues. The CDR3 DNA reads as TGTGCCAGCAGCGAGAGTACTAGCGTCCCAGAGACCCAGTACTTC. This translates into CASSESTSVPETQYF.

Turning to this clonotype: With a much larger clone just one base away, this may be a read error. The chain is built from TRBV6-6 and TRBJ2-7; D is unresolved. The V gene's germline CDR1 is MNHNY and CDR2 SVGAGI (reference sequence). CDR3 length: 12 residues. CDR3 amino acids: CASSYSGDEQHF. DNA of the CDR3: TGTGCCAGCAGTTACTCTGGAGACGAGCAGCACTTC.